The rows below give T cell receptor beta chains drawn from one sample of a study of T cell responses to AZD1222 COVID-19 vaccine. Method: immunoSEQ multiplex PCR; TCRdb's copy keeps in-frame clones and lacks some. The table records 53,000 or so clones, around 86% of them present only once. Here the sequenced sample was peripheral blood, taken 28 days after the second AZD1222 dose. These receptors all come from an adult who received the AZD1222 COVID-19 vaccine. The conserved cysteine and the conserved F or W are not part of the CDR3 here.

TRBJ2-5 | TRBV11-3 | ASSLATSSWETQY
TRBJ2-7 | TRBV4-3 | ASSQEYRDREQY
TRBJ2-7 | TRBV24-1 | ATSGGVPYEQY
TRBJ1-4 | TRBV7-9 | ASSSGQGREKLF
TRBJ2-2 | TRBV5-6 | ASSEPDRTGELF
TRBJ2-5 | TRBV7-2 | ASSFAGDETQY
TRBJ2-2 | TRBV12-5 | ASGPLLAGGIGELF
TRBJ2-7 | TRBV15 | ATRVRRHSYEQY
TRBJ2-7 | TRBV28 | ASSFRREVYEQY
TRBJ1-2 | TRBV7-9 | ASTPEIGGYGYT
TRBJ1-5 | TRBV4-3 | ASSQNTGGNQPQH
TRBJ2-7 | TRBV18 | ASSPPTGQQY
TRBJ2-1 | TRBV7-6 | ASSPRNGVWTYNEQF
TRBJ2-7 | TRBV7-2 | ASSPRQGFSYEQY
TRBJ1-2 | TRBV9 | ASGASQWDDCT
TRBJ2-3 | TRBV3-1/TRBV3-2 | ASSQDGGTAFTDTQY
TRBJ2-3 | TRBV9 | ASSPGVPDTQY
TRBJ2-5 | TRBV10-2 | ASSLNGQMETQY
TRBJ2-7 | TRBV14 | ASSHPTTDRDMGLSYEQY
TRBJ2-7 | TRBV5-1 | ASSRTLGASGGSYEQY
TRBJ2-2 | TRBV6-4 | ASSELAGGLDGELF
TRBJ1-5 | TRBV7-2 | ASSLQGSNSNQPQH
TRBJ1-6 | TRBV3-1/TRBV3-2 | ASSLGTGEAPLH
TRBJ2-7 | TRBV5-8 | ASSLLPGPMIGEQY
TRBJ2-6 | TRBV29-1 | SVDGGTGANVLT
TRBJ2-7 | TRBV27 | ASSLNGRGRFEQY
TRBJ1-6 | TRBV2 | ASRTRAGLDSPLH
TRBJ1-2 | TRBV29-1 | SVERQAYYGYT
TRBJ2-7 | TRBV19 | ASNQGQGAYEQY
TRBJ2-7 | TRBV3-1/TRBV3-2 | ASTPEGAGSYEQY
TRBJ1-1 | TRBV11-2 | ASSFGRNTEAF
TRBJ2-7 | TRBV4-2 | ASSQDVGAYEQY
TRBJ2-7 | TRBV5-5 | ASSFSGNTNEQY
TRBJ2-1 | TRBV7-8 | ASSPLTNEQF
TRBJ2-7 | TRBV3-1/TRBV3-2 | ASSQGIAGREQY
TRBJ1-1 | TRBV10-3 | AIQGVNTEAF
TRBJ2-7 | TRBV7-8 | ASSSGIGYEQY
TRBJ2-5 | TRBV3-1/TRBV3-2 | ASSQDDSGSETQY
TRBJ1-4 | TRBV18 | ASSPDRDEKLF
TRBJ1-4 | TRBV28 | ASSSRDRGHTNEKLF
TRBJ2-7 | TRBV3-1/TRBV3-2 | ASSQDVRSEQY
TRBJ2-7 | TRBV5-6 | ASSLPRLRDSSYEQY
TRBJ2-7 | TRBV5-1 | ASSLGDSLIY
TRBJ2-7 | TRBV5-4 | ASSLPEDRSYEQY
TRBJ1-4 | TRBV21-1 | ASSKQGRTNEKLF
TRBJ2-2 | TRBV5-1 | ASSLQLAGNTGELF
TRBJ2-2 | TRBV30 | AWFAGGVGTGELF
TRBJ2-5 | TRBV19 | ASSTGPRETQY
TRBJ2-5 | TRBV29-1 | SVGAGSETQY
TRBJ1-2 | TRBV19 | ASSFGQDYGYT
TRBJ1-1 | TRBV7-9 | ASSLGVVGTEAF
TRBJ2-1 | TRBV7-8 | ASSLDRGRNEQF
TRBJ2-1 | TRBV6-5 | ASILTSGTLREQF
TRBJ2-7 | TRBV9 | ASSLGYGSEQY
TRBJ2-6 | TRBV6-5 | ASSYQRSGANVLT
TRBJ2-6 | TRBV2 | ASSDRAFSGANVLT
TRBJ1-2 | TRBV19 | ASSIRGYGYT
TRBJ1-1 | TRBV11-3 | ASSLGGVNTEAF
TRBJ2-7 | TRBV18 | ASSPSGSYEQY